Below, one T cell receptor (beta chain) is given with its context. Its antigen remains unidentified. This sample is part of a study of cytotoxic CD8 clonotypes in ibrutinib-treated CLL. In the study overall: Once patients had received a median roughly 11 months of treatment, range 6 to 36, response samples were obtained.

Points from the study as a whole: Clonality went up at the time of ibrutinib response, stayed stable in sustained remission, and later dropped back toward its baseline level at progression. Clonality correlated strongly with circulating CD8+ T cells and exceeded age-matched healthy donors at baseline.

Libraries were prepared by immunoSEQ multiplex PCR; TCRdb keeps only in-frame clonotypes and omits some of them. The sample holds around 140,000 clones; 70% to 80% are singletons and the top ten take approximately 5.1%. V was cut by 1 base and J by 5 bases, with 11 bases left in between. Germline assignment: CDR1 KGHSH and CDR2 LQKENI. The CDR3 contains 14 residues. This chain joins TRBV18 and TRBJ1-1, with D maybe TRBD1 (5 bases). The sequencing used PBMCs, collected after 24 months of ibrutinib treatment. This receptor was obtained from a human donor with chronic lymphocytic leukemia. For the CDR3, the DNA is TGTGCCAGCTCACCACGGCGGGGCGGGACTGAAGCTTTCTTT. Its translation is CASSPRRGGTEAFF.